This entry features one T cell receptor beta chain sequence. The PCR template was genomic DNA. A primer set of 30 forward and 13 reverse primers amplified the CDR3. TCRdb used MiXCR to reprocess the multiplex PCR reads, holding one entry per CDR3 protein. The top ten hold approximately 15% of the sample, which has 250,000 or so distinct CDR3 sequences, 47% seen once. This record comes from a study of type 1 and type 2 diabetes patients. The TCR originated in a man younger than 30 with type 2 diabetes. Sequencing was carried out using peripheral blood mononuclear cells (PBMCs).

The CDR3 protein is CASTAESGAARTQYF. The DNA of the CDR3 is TGTGCCAGTACCGCAGAGAGTGGGGCAGCGCGGACCCAGTACTTC. The V gene is TRBV19, the J gene TRBJ2-5, with D perhaps TRBD1 (5 bases). Trimming shortened V by 7 bases and J by 7 bases, and 22 bases separated the two germline ends. The length of the CDR3 is 15 residues. Germline V CDR1 and CDR2: LNHDA, SQIVND (reference sequence).